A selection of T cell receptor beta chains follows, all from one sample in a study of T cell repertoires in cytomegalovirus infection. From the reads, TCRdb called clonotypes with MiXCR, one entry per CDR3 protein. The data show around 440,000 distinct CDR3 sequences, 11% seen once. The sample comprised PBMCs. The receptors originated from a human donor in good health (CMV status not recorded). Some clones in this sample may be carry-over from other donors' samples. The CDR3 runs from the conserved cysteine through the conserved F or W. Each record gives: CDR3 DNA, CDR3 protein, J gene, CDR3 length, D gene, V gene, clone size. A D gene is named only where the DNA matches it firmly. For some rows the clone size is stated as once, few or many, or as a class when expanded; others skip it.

TGTGCCAGCAGTTCTCGCGGGAGGGCCGGGGAGACCCAGTACTTC CASSSRGRAGETQYF TRBJ2-5 15 TRBD2 TRBV27 -
TGTGCCAGCAGTGACAGGGACACCGGGGAGCTGTTTTTT CASSDRDTGELFF TRBJ2-2 13 - TRBV6-4 many
TGCAGTGCAACTAGCGGGAGGATACAGGGTGGTGAGCAGTTCTTC CSATSGRIQGGEQFF TRBJ2-1 15 TRBD2 TRBV20-1 -
TGTGCCAGCCGAAATTCGGGCACTGAAGCTTTCTTT CASRNSGTEAFF TRBJ1-1 12 - TRBV12-3/TRBV12-4 many
TGTGCCAGCAGCCACGATCCTGAGCAGTTCTTC CASSHDPEQFF TRBJ2-1 11 - TRBV7-9 many
TGTGCCAGCACCCAAACGATTTATAGCAATCAGCCCCAGCATTTT CASTQTIYSNQPQHF TRBJ1-5 15 - TRBV6-6 many
TGCAGTGCTAGGAGGGCAGCTAAAGAGACCCAGTACTTC CSARRAAKETQYF TRBJ2-5 13 - TRBV20-1 few
TGTGCCACCAGCAGAGATGGCGGGACAGGCTACGAGCAGTACTTC CATSRDGGTGYEQYF TRBJ2-7 15 TRBD1 TRBV15 -
TGTGCCAGCAGATCCGGGACAGGGGGCTTAAATTCACCCCTCCACTTT CASRSGTGGLNSPLHF TRBJ1-6 16 TRBD1 TRBV7-9 -
TGTGCCAGCAGTTTTTACCGAAGTGCCCGGGCCAGGTTCTATGGCTACACCTTC CASSFYRSARARFYGYTF TRBJ1-2 18 - TRBV28 -
TGTGCCAGCAGCCTCCCTGGGGGTCTCCGGAATGAGCAGTTCTTC CASSLPGGLRNEQFF TRBJ2-1 15 - TRBV5-4 -
TGTGCCAGCACCTTCGGACAGGACCAAGAGAACCAGTACTTC CASTFGQDQENQYF TRBJ2-5 14 TRBD1 TRBV6-6 -
TGCAGCGTTAGGGTTGGGGCTGGGGCCAACGTCCTGACTTTC CSVRVGAGANVLTF TRBJ2-6 14 - TRBV29-1 many
TGTGCCAGCAGCTCCCCGACAGTTTACACAGATACGCAGTATTTT CASSSPTVYTDTQYF TRBJ2-3 15 - TRBV7-2 many
TGCAGTCTACTAGTCCCGGGACAGGTTTATGGCTACACCTTC CSLLVPGQVYGYTF TRBJ1-2 14 TRBD1 TRBV20-1 many
TGCGCCAGCAGCGACGGGACCTCTGGAAACACCATATATTTT CASSDGTSGNTIYF TRBJ1-3 14 - TRBV5-1 many
TGTGCCAGCAGCTTATTTCCGTCAGGGGGCGACACCGGGGAGCTGTTTTTT CASSLFPSGGDTGELFF TRBJ2-2 17 TRBD1 TRBV11-2 many